This T cell receptor (beta chain) was captured by sequencing in a study of blood T cell repertoires in COVID-19 (TCRdb year 2020). Some background on the complete study: Samples from collaborators originated in the United States, Italy and Spain and spanned both the acute and convalescent phases of COVID-19. The prospective study material was composed of cDNA or gDNA derived from T cells, B-cell-depleted T cells, or PBMCs. The dataset comprised deeply sampled blood TCRbeta repertoires from subjects exposed to, actively infected with, or recovered from COVID-19. A freely available public database, intended as a resource for researchers studying the immune response to SARS-CoV-2, is where the repertoires were released. Samples were obtained from the ongoing ImmuneRACE study (first 160 participants) and from about 1,300 subjects provided by 6 global collaborators. Sample metadata almost always included a de-identified subject ID, COVID-19 status, age in years and sex. Where available, HLA class I and class II types were taken from metadata supplied by the sample provider and were not determined by assay-based typing.

Collaborating institutions collected whole blood in K2EDTA tubes following their own protocols. For TCRbeta analysis, collaborator samples were shipped as frozen whole blood, as isolated PBMCs, or as DNA extracted from either sample type. Overall results and qualifications from the work: How much clinical and demographic metadata was included differed by source and by participant, and the metadata was provided uncurated.

As concerns this clone: Its antigen remains undetermined. No base qualities exist here, and no much larger clone lies one base off it. Other DNA sequences within the sample encode an identical CDR3.

The immunoSEQ Assay, a bias-controlled multiplex PCR, was used to amplify TCRbeta CDR3 regions from genomic DNA. In the authors' own workflow: Nucleated cell counts per sample were estimated from amplification of reference gene primers within the assay. To quantify the absolute abundance of each unique TCRbeta CDR3 rearrangement, sequence reads were collapsed and filtered. Productive Simpson clonality was computed per sample as the square root of Simpson's diversity index over productive rearrangements. Drawn from immuneACCESS, this table holds only the in-frame rearrangements with V and J called that TCRdb kept. Clones are partly lost; checked studies trace under half to an unresolved V gene and leave the rest unexplained. The DNA gave D and trimming, while V, J and clone size come from that table. The sample data list about 330,000 clones, and 85% to 90% of these were observed just once. The top ten clonotypes cover roughly 4% of the sample.

Via the germline V gene, CDR1 is WSHSY and CDR2 SAAADI. The CDR3 numbers 11 residues from cysteine through phenylalanine. The read is trimmed to its CDR3 DNA, 33 bases read in frame from base 1. The germline ends are 10 bases apart after V is trimmed by 11 bases and J by 5 bases. The rearranged segments are TRBV10-2 and TRBJ2-1, with no confident D gene call. The sequence derives from a woman in her 50s with active or convalescent COVID-19. Material: peripheral blood. The CDR3 corresponds to CASSPHNEQFF. The DNA reads TGCGCCTCGAGTCCCCACAATGAGCAGTTCTTC.